This passage covers 2 T cell receptor beta chains from one sample sequenced in a study of T-cell reconstitution after alpha-beta-depleted transplantation in children. The authors prepared the TCRbeta library with unique molecular identifiers. In TCRdb, the PCR reads were re-called with MiXCR into one record per CDR3 protein. The sample records approximately 230,000 distinct CDR3 sequences, roughly 23% being singletons. Material: PBMCs, obtained before TCRalphabeta/CD19-depleted stem cell transplant. The receptors stem from a girl aged 2 to 9 with Fanconi anemia, due to receive a stem cell transplant.

This clonotype showed up just a few times. This chain joins TRBV20-1 and TRBJ1-3; TRBD1 aligns across 10 bases. Trimming took 2 bases from V and 6 from J; bases not matched to a gene: 7. The CDR3 totals 15 residues. Germline V CDR1 and CDR2: DFQATT, SNEGSKA (reference sequence). The CDR3: CSARCQDRGENTIYF. The CDR3 DNA reads as TGCAGTGCTAGATGCCAGGACAGGGGGGAAAACACCATATATTTT.

This clonotype appeared many times. The chain joins TRBV5-1 to TRBJ2-1; no clear D. Trimming shortened V by 0 bases and J by 0 bases, and 4 bases separated the two germline ends. From germline, CDR1 is SGHRS and CDR2 YFSETQ. This CDR3 comprises 14 residues. CDR3 nucleotides: TGCGCCAGCAGCTTGGACAGCTCCTACAATGAGCAGTTCTTC. As protein: CASSLDSSYNEQFF.